This TCR beta chain was recorded in a study of beta chain features in type 1 diabetes. Blood was collected once per donor into heparin, averaging approximately 0.12 L. Sorted cells reached over 95% purity in every population. Trimming removed 1 base from V and 10 bases from J, with 8 bases in between. The germline CDR1 and CDR2 sequences are LGHNT and FRNRAP. The length of the CDR3 is 12 residues. Of the isolated RNA, all was reverse transcribed, and so the sequenced material was expressed TCRB transcripts. The method was immunoSEQ multiplex PCR; TCRdb's version includes in-frame clones alone and lacks a portion of them. The sample holds about 150,000 clones; 40% to 60% are singletons and the top ten take under 0.45%.

The sequence came from a young man in good health. Sequences were obtained from Tregs from blood. The chain carries TRBV12-5 and TRBJ2-1; TRBD2 might be the D (5 bases). CDR3 region: CASGLAGSEQFF. The CDR3 DNA is TGTGCTAGTGGTTTGGCGGGGTCAGAGCAGTTCTTC.